This entry lists 23 T cell receptor beta chains sequenced from one sample in a study of T-cell reconstitution after alpha-beta-depleted transplantation in children. Construction of the TCRbeta library involved unique molecular identifiers. TCRdb analysed the PCR reads with MiXCR anew, one entry per CDR3 protein. Among about a million distinct CDR3 sequences listed, around 30% were seen once. Specimen: PBMCs, mostly from graft donor cells, collected 360 days after TCRalphabeta/CD19-depleted stem cell transplant. Every receptor here comes from a boy under two years old who had a stem cell transplant for SCID, so the T cells may come from the graft donor.

The chain uses TRBV12-3 or TRBV12-4 and TRBJ1-4; no firm D call. This CDR3 comprises 14 residues. V lost 7 bases to trimming and J lost 8 bases, with 17 bases between them. In nucleotides, the CDR3 is TGTGCCAGCACCCTGGGCCCCGGGAAGGAAAAACTGTTTTTT. It specifies CASTLGPGKEKLFF.

This clonotype was seen only a few times. The CDR3 protein is CASSYRSRDSHGRDTEAFF. In DNA form, the CDR3 reads TGTGCCAGCAGTTACCGAAGCCGGGACAGCCACGGTCGGGACACTGAAGCTTTCTTT. The V gene is TRBV6-5, the J gene TRBJ1-1, with 7 bases that match TRBD1. The junction had 18 bases not matched to a gene; V was cut back by 2 bases and J by 3 bases. Germline V CDR1 and CDR2: MNHEY, SVGAGI. The CDR3 is 19 residues long.

This clonotype has more than one count but fewer than ten. The chain combines TRBV4-3 with TRBJ1-3; 8 nucleotides align to TRBD1. The germline V gene has CDR1 LGHNA and CDR2 YSLEER. The CDR3 is 16 residues long. V was pared by 4 bases and J by 0 bases, with 5 bases of the junction left unmatched. The CDR3 sequence: CASSLGTGGSGNTIYF. The DNA of the CDR3 is TGCGCCAGCAGCCTCGGAACAGGGGGCTCTGGAAACACCATATATTTT.

The V gene is TRBV20-1, the J gene TRBJ2-7; weak D call: TRBD2 (6 bases). V lost 6 bases to trimming and J lost 0 bases, with 21 bases between them. This CDR3 has 16 residues. Germline V gene lookup returns CDR1 DFQATT and CDR2 SNEGSKA (reference sequence). The CDR3 here is CSANRLGAGNSYEQYF. The CDR3 nucleotides are TGCAGTGCAAACCGGTTGGGAGCGGGCAACTCCTACGAGCAGTACTTC.

This clonotype was detected a few times. The chain recombines TRBV12-3 or TRBV12-4 with TRBJ2-7; D is unresolved. Between the trimmed V and J ends, which lost 6 bases and 5 bases, there was a span of 11 bases. The CDR3 has 12 amino acids. CDR3: CASSSHGNEQYF. The CDR3 DNA reads TGTGCCAGCAGCTCCCACGGAAACGAGCAGTACTTC.

The genes are TRBV11-2 and TRBJ1-2; a weak D match, TRBD1 (5 bases). The V and J ends lost 0 bases and 10 bases respectively, with 15 bases between them. Germline-derived CDR1 and CDR2 are SGHAT and FQNNGV. CDR3 length: 14 residues. The CDR3 loop is CASSLEARVGPYTF. Written as DNA, the CDR3 is TGTGCCAGCAGCTTAGAGGCCAGGGTGGGCCCCTACACCTTC.

This chain connects TRBV4-1 to TRBJ2-5; the match to TRBD2 covers 11 bases. The germline V gene has CDR1 MGHRA and CDR2 YSYEKL. With 0 bases clipped from V and 7 bases from J, the junction kept 10 bases outside the gene matches. This CDR3 is 17 amino acids long. CDR3 in amino acids: CASSQESLAGGSGTQYF. DNA of the CDR3: TGCGCCAGCAGCCAAGAATCGCTAGCGGGGGGCTCGGGGACCCAGTACTTC.

The V and J genes are TRBV5-1 and TRBJ2-1, with 12 bases fitting TRBD2. Germline trimming cut 1 base from V and 7 bases from J; bases unmatched to any gene: 6. The germline gives CDR1 SGHRS, CDR2 YFSETQ. This CDR3 contains 16 residues. The CDR3 DNA follows: TGCGCCAGCAGCTTGTTTCTACTAGCGGGGGGTAATGAGCAGTTCTTC. Protein: CASSLFLLAGGNEQFF. Drawing the rest from reference TRBV5-1 and TRBJ2-1, the complete variable domain is KAGVTQTPRYLIKTRGQQVTLSCSPISGHRSVSWYQQTPGQGLQFLFEYFSETQRNKGNFPGRFSGRQFSNSRSEMNVSTLELGDSALYLCASSLFLLAGGNEQFFGPGTRLTVL.

The genes are TRBV2 and TRBJ2-7; D may be TRBD2 (6 bases). CDR1 SNHLY and CDR2 FYNNEI come from the germline V gene. There are 14 residues in the CDR3. The germline V and J ends were trimmed by 7 bases and 0 bases, with 13 bases remaining between them. CDR3 protein: CASKGLGVSYEQYF. The CDR3 DNA reads TGTGCCAGCAAGGGACTGGGGGTCTCCTACGAGCAGTACTTC.

The rearrangement uses TRBV7-8 and TRBJ1-2, with D uncertain. Germline V lookup: CDR1 SGHVS, CDR2 FQNEAQ. V lost 6 bases and J 3 bases, leaving 20 bases between the germline ends. CDR3 length: 16 amino acids. The CDR3: CASSSAGGVVDYGYTF. For the CDR3, the DNA is TGTGCCAGCAGTTCTGCCGGCGGGGTGGTAGACTATGGCTACACCTTC.

The sample holds one count of this clonotype. The chain joins TRBV4-3 to TRBJ2-5; no definite D call. CDR1 is LGHNA and CDR2 is YSLEER in the germline V gene. Trimming shortened V by 0 bases and J by 4 bases, and 9 bases separated the two germline ends. The CDR3 is 14 amino acids. The CDR3 DNA reads as TGCGCCAGCAGCCAAGATTTGCCCGTAGAGACCCAGTACTTC. As protein: CASSQDLPVETQYF.

This clonotype showed up just a few times. The chain combines TRBV20-1 with TRBJ2-1, with TRBD2 matching over 11 bases. The CDR3 runs 15 residues. Germline V gives CDR1 DFQATT, CDR2 SNEGSKA (reference sequence). V lost 5 bases, J lost 5 bases, and 8 bases stayed unmatched. The CDR3 reads CSAYNIAGGDNEQFF. CDR3 bases: TGCAGTGCTTATAATATAGCGGGGGGGGACAATGAGCAGTTCTTC.

This clonotype was counted many times. J is TRBJ2-7 and V is TRBV6-5; either TRBD1 or TRBD2 may supply D (5 bases each). Trimming took off 4 bases at V and 7 bases at J, with 20 bases between the two ends. Germline values: CDR1 MNHEY, CDR2 SVGAGI. This CDR3 is built from 15 residues. Here the CDR3 reads CASSSPGTPAWEQYF. The CDR3 DNA reads as TGTGCCAGCAGTTCGCCAGGGACCCCGGCGTGGGAGCAGTACTTC.

V gene TRBV6-2 or TRBV6-3 combines with J gene TRBJ2-5; no firm D call. Looked up from germline, CDR1 is MNHEY and CDR2 is SVGEGT. Trimming left V 7 bases short and J 0 bases short, with 12 bases between. The CDR3 covers 14 residues. DNA of the CDR3: TGTGCCAGCAATCGTGGCCGCCACCAAGAGACCCAGTACTTC. Its protein is CASNRGRHQETQYF.

This chain connects TRBV11-2 to TRBJ1-5; TRBD1 might be the D (6 bases). This CDR3 region has 18 residues. V was clipped by 4 bases and J by 2 bases, with 21 bases between them. The germline V gene has CDR1 SGHAT and CDR2 FQNNGV. The CDR3 spells CASSSTGYGTAGNQPQHF. In nucleotides, the CDR3 is TGTGCCAGCAGCTCGACAGGTTATGGTACGGCGGGCAATCAGCCCCAGCATTTT.

This clonotype has more than one count but fewer than ten. The chain recombines TRBV2 with TRBJ1-5, with a possible D match to TRBD1 (6 bases). The CDR3 runs to 14 residues. V lost 7 bases and J 0 bases, leaving 10 bases between the germline ends. The germline V gene encodes CDR1 SNHLY and CDR2 FYNNEI. The DNA for the CDR3 is TGTGCCAGCACTCTAGGGGGTAGCAATCAGCCCCAGCATTTT. Its translation is CASTLGGSNQPQHF.

A single count supports this clonotype. The chain carries TRBV12-5 and TRBJ2-5; D perhaps matches TRBD2 (7 bases). Trimming cost V 6 bases and J 5 bases, with 19 bases left between them. The germline CDR1 and CDR2 sequences are LGHNT and FRNRAP. This CDR3 region has 15 residues. CDR3 nucleotides: TGTGCTAGTGGCCCGGGGGGCACTACCTGGGAGACCCAGTACTTC. Residues: CASGPGGTTWETQYF.

This clonotype has more than one count but fewer than ten. The chain employs TRBV2 and TRBJ1-2, with 7 bases fitting TRBD1. The CDR3 has 14 residues. CDR1 SNHLY and CDR2 FYNNEI come from the germline V gene. V was pared by 7 bases and J by 2 bases, with 7 bases of the junction left unmatched. The CDR3 sequence is CASKTTGPNYGYTF. Written as DNA, the CDR3 is TGTGCCAGCAAAACGACAGGGCCCAACTATGGCTACACCTTC.

CDR3 region: CSAPTPFGYEQYF. The CDR3 bases are TGCAGTGCCCCTACCCCCTTTGGCTACGAGCAGTACTTC. The chain links TRBV20-1 to TRBJ2-7; unclear D gene. The CDR3 has 13 amino acids. CDR1 DFQATT and CDR2 SNEGSKA come from the germline V gene (reference sequence). Trimming took 6 bases from V and 3 from J, leaving 15 bases between them.

In this sample, this clonotype turned up a few times. V is TRBV10-3 and J is TRBJ2-7; D might be TRBD1 (6 bases). Per the germline V gene, CDR1 is ENHRY and CDR2 is SYGVKD. The CDR3 extends over 16 amino acids. V was pared by 8 bases and J by 7 bases, with 27 bases between. CDR3 nucleotides: TGTGCCATCCCCACCATCACAGGGTGGTTCCCATGGGAGCAGTACTTC. This sequence encodes CAIPTITGWFPWEQYF.

Only a few counts were recorded for this clonotype. The chain couples TRBV5-1 to TRBJ1-1, with D possibly being TRBD1 (5 bases). The germline CDR1 and CDR2 sequences are SGHRS and YFSETQ. Trimming removed 6 bases from V and 2 bases from J, with 11 bases in between. The CDR3 runs 13 residues. The CDR3: CASTGPKNTEAFF. As DNA, the CDR3 is TGCGCCAGCACGGGACCTAAAAACACTGAAGCTTTCTTT.

This clonotype was seen a handful of times. V gene TRBV6-2 or TRBV6-3 combines with J gene TRBJ1-5; the match to TRBD1 covers 9 bases. This CDR3 spans 15 amino acids. Germline V gene data show CDR1 as MNHEY and CDR2 as SVGEGT. V dropped 6 bases and J dropped 3; count of bases not matched to a gene: 6. The CDR3 loop is CASSPRTGVNQPQHF. The CDR3 bases are TGTGCCAGCAGCCCAAGGACAGGGGTCAATCAGCCCCAGCATTTT.

There are a few counts of this clonotype. The V gene is TRBV7-9, the J gene TRBJ2-1, with D unresolved. Trimming shortened V by 7 bases and J by 2 bases, and 9 bases separated the two germline ends. The CDR3 runs to 13 residues. Germline CDR1 is SEHNR and CDR2 is FQNEAQ (reference sequence). CDR3 region: CASTPGAYNEQFF. The CDR3 DNA reads as TGTGCCAGCACCCCCGGCGCCTACAATGAGCAGTTCTTC.